This TCR beta chain appears in the sequencing data of a study of blood T cell repertoires in COVID-19 (dated by TCRdb to 2020 to 2022). At the level of the whole study: Samples covering the acute and convalescent phases of COVID-19 were provided by collaborators in the United States, Italy and Spain. The material from the prospective study consisted of cDNA or gDNA derived from T cells, B-cell-depleted T cells, or PBMCs. The repertoires were released in a freely available public database intended as a resource for research on the immune response to SARS-CoV-2. Sample metadata almost always included a de-identified subject ID, COVID-19 status, age in years and sex. Deeply sampled blood TCRbeta repertoires from subjects exposed to, actively infected with, or recovered from COVID-19 were included in the dataset. Samples were obtained from the ongoing ImmuneRACE study (first 160 participants) and from 1,254 subjects provided by 6 global collaborators. Where HLA class I and class II types were available, the types were taken from metadata supplied by the sample provider, not from assay-based typing. Study-wide findings and limitations: How much clinical and demographic metadata was included differed by source and by participant, and the metadata was provided uncurated.

To note about this clone: Its antigen remains undetermined. One base away there is no much larger clone; base qualities are not given.

Samples from volunteer blood donors who had recovered from COVID-19 were contributed by a second Seattle source. Each collaborating institution followed its own protocols to collect whole blood in K2EDTA tubes. Collaborator samples were shipped for TCRbeta analysis as frozen whole blood, isolated PBMCs, or DNA extracted from either sample type. The immunoSEQ Assay, a bias-controlled multiplex PCR, was used to amplify TCRbeta CDR3 regions from genomic DNA. Turning to the authors' computational methods: The number of nucleated cells in each sample was estimated from the amplification of reference gene primers within the assay. To quantify the absolute abundance of each unique TCRbeta CDR3 rearrangement, sequence reads were collapsed and filtered. Productive Simpson clonality was computed per sample as the square root of Simpson's diversity index over productive rearrangements. TCRdb carries this immuneACCESS record with in-frame sequences only. Its versions omit some clonotypes, under half of them owing to an unresolved V gene in the studies checked, with the rest unexplained. The V and J calls and clone size come from that table; D and trimming were worked out from the DNA. The sample has 200,000 to 250,000 clones on record, around 84% of them singletons. The ten largest account for around 2.9% of the sample.

V is shortened by 0 bases, J by 9 bases, and the region joining them spans 16 bases. Based on the germline V gene, the CDR1 and CDR2 sequences are SGHDT and YYEEEE. There are 15 amino acids in the CDR3, from cysteine to phenylalanine inclusive. Kept here is only the CDR3 DNA, which spans 45 bases and is read in frame from base 1. Recombination linked TRBV5-6 to TRBJ2-1; TRBD2 could be the D gene, as 6 bases match. This receptor was obtained from a man in his fifties or sixties who had recovered from COVID-19. Sequencing was done on a sample of peripheral blood. The bases read TGTGCCAGCAGCTTGGCCGCTTGGGACTCGACTGAGCAGTTCTTC. Translated, this is CASSLAAWDSTEQFF.